Following are 18 T cell receptor beta chains from one sample sequenced in a study of blood T cell repertoires in COVID-19. Sequencing was performed with immunoSEQ multiplex PCR; in TCRdb, only in-frame clones are kept and a portion is missing. The sample includes approximately 130,000 clones, approximately 77% of them seen just once. The sequenced sample consisted of peripheral blood. The receptors were sampled from a human donor in a cohort sampled during active COVID-19.

V gene TRBV5-1 combines with J gene TRBJ2-1; 8 bases are shared with TRBD2. V gave up 6 bases and J gave up 3 bases; unmatched junction bases: 5. This CDR3 region has 14 residues. The germline V gene has CDR1 SGHRS and CDR2 YFSETQ. CDR3 protein: CASMGGRNYNEQFF. The CDR3 DNA follows: TGCGCCAGCATGGGCGGGAGGAACTACAATGAGCAGTTCTTC. The whole variable domain, filled in from reference TRBV5-1 and TRBJ2-1, reads KAGVTQTPRYLIKTRGQQVTLSCSPISGHRSVSWYQQTPGQGLQFLFEYFSETQRNKGNFPGRFSGRQFSNSRSEMNVSTLELGDSALYLCASMGGRNYNEQFFGPGTRLTVL.

This chain connects TRBV30 to TRBJ2-7; 10 bases are a match to TRBD1. CDR1 and CDR2 from the germline V gene are GTSNPN and SVGIG (reference sequence). The length of the CDR3 is 14 residues. With V trimmed by 1 base and J by 2 bases, 2 bases remained unmatched. DNA for the CDR3: TGTGCCTGGAGTGGGACAGGGGGAACCTACGAGCAGTACTTC. Translated, it gives CAWSGTGGTYEQYF. Based on the CDR3 plus reference TRBV30 and TRBJ2-7, the full variable domain is SQTIHQWPATLVQPVGSPLSLECTVEGTSNPNLYWYRQAAGRGLQLLFYSVGIGQISSEVPQNLSASRPQDRQFILSSKKLLLSDSGFYLCAWSGTGGTYEQYFGPGTRLTVT.

V and J are TRBV7-9 and TRBJ1-2; the D is unclear. The germline CDR1 and CDR2 sequences are SEHNR and FQNEAQ (reference sequence). Trimming pared 11 bases from V and 2 bases from J, leaving 15 bases between. The CDR3 has 13 residues. The CDR3 loop is CALVAAENYGYTF. The CDR3 nucleotides read TGTGCCCTGGTGGCGGCAGAGAACTATGGCTACACCTTC.

This clone appeared a few times. The gene calls are TRBV6-5 and TRBJ1-6; 10 nucleotides match TRBD1. This CDR3 has 12 amino acids. The ends lost 8 bases at V and 10 bases at J; junction bases unmatched: 2. Germline CDR1 and CDR2: MNHEY and SVGAGI. CDR3 amino acids: CASGTGESPLHF. The DNA of the CDR3 is TGTGCCAGCGGGACAGGGGAGTCACCCCTCCACTTT.

This chain links TRBV18 with TRBJ2-7, with D possibly TRBD2 on 5 matching bases. The germline V gene encodes CDR1 KGHSH and CDR2 LQKENI. CDR3 length equals 16 residues. The V end lost 0 bases, the J end lost 3 bases, and 15 bases lay between the germline ends. CDR3 in amino acids: CASSPPGATFGYEQYF. The CDR3, as DNA: TGTGCCAGCTCACCACCGGGAGCCACCTTTGGCTACGAGCAGTACTTC.

This sequence joins TRBV6-6 and TRBJ2-7, with 7 bases matching TRBD1. J gave up 7 bases and V 6 bases, and 9 bases lay outside the gene matches. CDR3 size: 13 residues. Germline CDR1 and CDR2: MNHNY and SVGAGI (reference sequence). For the CDR3, the DNA is TGTGCCAGCAGGTACAGGGGTCTGGAGGAGCAGTACTTC. This sequence encodes CASRYRGLEEQYF.

V usage is TRBV5-1 and J usage is TRBJ2-1; 13 nucleotides line up with TRBD2. V lost 2 bases to trimming and J lost 7 bases; unmatched junction nucleotides: 6. Germline V gives CDR1 SGHRS, CDR2 YFSETQ. The CDR3 runs to 16 residues. The CDR3 reads CASSLLAGGPMNEQFF. DNA of the CDR3: TGCGCCAGCAGCTTACTAGCGGGGGGGCCAATGAATGAGCAGTTCTTC.

The gene calls are TRBV5-4 and TRBJ2-7; D ambiguous. The CDR3 consists of 14 residues. Germline V lookup: CDR1 SGHNT, CDR2 YYREEE (reference sequence). The V end was cut by 4 bases, the J end by 5 bases, with 16 bases between. The CDR3 region has the DNA TGTGCCAGCAGCCCCACGACCGCCCGGGACGAGCAGTACTTC. It encodes CASSPTTARDEQYF. Complete variable domain (other parts from reference TRBV5-4 and TRBJ2-7): ETGVTQSPTHLIKTRGQQVTLRCSSQSGHNTVSWYQQALGQGPQFIFQYYREEENGRGNFPPRFSGLQFPNYSSELNVNALELDDSALYLCASSPTTARDEQYFGPGTRLTVT.

CDR3 amino acids: CASSSTLTGAYEQYF. CDR3 coding DNA: TGTGCCAGCAGCTCTACACTGACAGGGGCCTACGAGCAGTACTTC. This chain uses TRBV7-9 with TRBJ2-7; TRBD1 matches 8 bases. CDR3 size: 15 residues. Germline V CDR1 and CDR2: SEHNR, FQNEAQ (reference sequence). Trimming cost V 4 bases and J 2 bases; bases outside gene matches: 7.

This clone was observed a few times. J is TRBJ2-3 and V is TRBV5-8; D is unclear. Germline V gene sequence: CDR1 SGHTS, CDR2 YDEGEE. V lost 0 bases and J 0 bases, leaving 11 bases between the germline ends. The CDR3 totals 16 residues. In nucleotides, the CDR3 is TGTGCCAGCAGCTTGGGCCAGGCTGCTAGCACAGATACGCAGTATTTT. Translating it yields CASSLGQAASTDTQYF.

The chain recombines TRBV7-9 with TRBJ2-7; 7 positions match TRBD1. The germline V gene encodes CDR1 SEHNR and CDR2 FQNEAQ (reference sequence). This CDR3 spans 13 amino acids. With 4 bases clipped from V and 5 bases from J, the junction kept 5 bases outside the gene matches. CDR3 loop: CASSSGQDNEQYF. The CDR3 nucleotides read TGTGCCAGCAGCTCAGGACAGGACAACGAGCAGTACTTC.

The chain couples TRBV30 to TRBJ2-7; tentative D call: TRBD1 (6 bases). Per the germline V gene, CDR1 is GTSNPN and CDR2 is SVGIG (reference sequence). Trimming took off 3 bases at V and 3 bases at J, with 12 bases between the two ends. This CDR3 comprises 13 residues. CDR3 nucleotides: TGTGCCTGGAGCTATGACAGGTTCTACGAGCAGTACTTC. Its translation: CAWSYDRFYEQYF. Full variable domain (rest looked up from reference TRBV30 and TRBJ2-7): SQTIHQWPATLVQPVGSPLSLECTVEGTSNPNLYWYRQAAGRGLQLLFYSVGIGQISSEVPQNLSASRPQDRQFILSSKKLLLSDSGFYLCAWSYDRFYEQYFGPGTRLTVT.

V usage is TRBV11-3 and J usage is TRBJ2-7; D not certain. CDR1 SGHNT and CDR2 YENEEA come from the germline V gene. V gave up 1 base and J gave up 1 base, with 2 bases separating them. The CDR3 spans 12 residues. CDR3 sequence reads: CASSLASYEQYF. In DNA, the CDR3 is TGTGCCAGCAGCTTAGCATCCTACGAGCAGTACTTC.

The chain is built from TRBV6-5 and TRBJ1-4, with 10 bases matching TRBD1. Germline V gives CDR1 MNHEY, CDR2 SVGAGI. The V and J ends lost 2 bases and 6 bases, in that order; junction bases with no gene match: 0. This CDR3 has 14 residues. The CDR3 nucleotides are TGTGCCAGCAGTTACGGGACAGGGGATGAAAAACTGTTTTTT. Translating it yields CASSYGTGDEKLFF.

The V gene is TRBV5-1, the J gene TRBJ2-7, with D unresolved. The CDR3 extends over 14 amino acids. The V end lost 0 bases, the J end lost 4 bases, and 11 bases lay between the germline ends. Germline lookup yields CDR1 SGHRS and CDR2 YFSETQ. The CDR3 sequence: CASSLERPGYEQYF. The CDR3, as DNA: TGCGCCAGCAGCTTGGAACGGCCGGGTTACGAGCAGTACTTC. The full variable domain, completed using reference TRBV5-1 and TRBJ2-7, is KAGVTQTPRYLIKTRGQQVTLSCSPISGHRSVSWYQQTPGQGLQFLFEYFSETQRNKGNFPGRFSGRQFSNSRSEMNVSTLELGDSALYLCASSLERPGYEQYFGPGTRLTVT.

The V and J genes are TRBV9 and TRBJ1-1; D might be TRBD1 (5 bases). CDR3 length: 15 amino acids. V was cut by 2 bases and J by 0 bases, with 11 bases left in between. Germline-derived CDR1 and CDR2 are SGDLS and YYNGEE. CDR3 loop: CASSVSQGLNTEAFF. As DNA, the CDR3 is TGTGCCAGCAGCGTGAGTCAGGGCTTGAACACTGAAGCTTTCTTT. The complete variable domain, with remaining parts taken from reference TRBV9 and TRBJ1-1, reads DSGVTQTPKHLITATGQRVTLRCSPRSGDLSVYWYQQSLDQGLQFLIQYYNGEERAKGNILERFSAQQFPDLHSELNLSSLELGDSALYFCASSVSQGLNTEAFFGQGTRLTVV.

The V call is TRBV9, the J call TRBJ2-7; 10 bases agree with TRBD2. Germline-derived CDR1 and CDR2 are SGDLS and YYNGEE. Trimming cost V 3 bases and J 3 bases; bases outside gene matches: 6. The CDR3 loop spans 15 amino acids. CDR3 sequence: CASSAFLAGDYEQYF. In nucleotides, the CDR3 is TGTGCCAGCAGCGCGTTTCTAGCGGGGGACTACGAGCAGTACTTC. The full variable domain, with the rest looked up from reference TRBV9 and TRBJ2-7, is DSGVTQTPKHLITATGQRVTLRCSPRSGDLSVYWYQQSLDQGLQFLIQYYNGEERAKGNILERFSAQQFPDLHSELNLSSLELGDSALYFCASSAFLAGDYEQYFGPGTRLTVT.

The rearrangement uses TRBV6-5 and TRBJ2-7, with 8 positions matching TRBD1. The length of the CDR3 is 13 residues. Germline V gives CDR1 MNHEY, CDR2 SVGAGI. J was trimmed by 1 base and V by 9 bases; bases with no gene match: 5. The CDR3: CASGQGPSYEQYF. DNA of the CDR3: TGTGCCAGTGGACAGGGACCTTCCTACGAGCAGTACTTC.